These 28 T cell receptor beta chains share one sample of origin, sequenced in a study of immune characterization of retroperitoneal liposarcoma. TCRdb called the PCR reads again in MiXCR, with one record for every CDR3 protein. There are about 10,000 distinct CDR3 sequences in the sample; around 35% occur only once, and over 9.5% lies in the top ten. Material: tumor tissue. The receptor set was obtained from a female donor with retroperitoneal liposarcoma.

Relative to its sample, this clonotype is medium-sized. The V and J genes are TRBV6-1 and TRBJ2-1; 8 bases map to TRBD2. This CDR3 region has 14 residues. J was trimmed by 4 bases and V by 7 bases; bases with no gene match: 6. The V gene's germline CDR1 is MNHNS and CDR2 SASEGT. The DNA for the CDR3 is TGTGCCAGCAAGCCAGCGGGGGCTTACAATGAGCAGTTCTTC. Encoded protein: CASKPAGAYNEQFF.

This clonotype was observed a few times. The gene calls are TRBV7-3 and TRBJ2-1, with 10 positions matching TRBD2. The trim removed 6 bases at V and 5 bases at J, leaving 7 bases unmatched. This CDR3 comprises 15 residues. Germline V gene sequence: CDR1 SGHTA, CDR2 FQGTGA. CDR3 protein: CASSSDGTSDNEQFF. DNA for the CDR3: TGTGCCAGCAGTTCGGACGGGACTAGCGACAATGAGCAGTTCTTC.

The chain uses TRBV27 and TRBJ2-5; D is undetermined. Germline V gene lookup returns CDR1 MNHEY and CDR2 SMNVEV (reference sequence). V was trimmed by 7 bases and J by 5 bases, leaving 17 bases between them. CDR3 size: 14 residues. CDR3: CASTASKFEETQYF. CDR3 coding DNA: TGTGCCAGCACCGCCTCGAAGTTTGAGGAGACCCAGTACTTC.

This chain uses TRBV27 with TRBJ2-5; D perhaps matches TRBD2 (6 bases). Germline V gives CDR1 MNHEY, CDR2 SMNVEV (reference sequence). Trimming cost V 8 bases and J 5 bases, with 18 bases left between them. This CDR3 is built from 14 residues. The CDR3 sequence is CASGLGGPWETQYF. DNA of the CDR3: TGTGCCAGCGGATTGGGGGGACCTTGGGAGACCCAGTACTTC.

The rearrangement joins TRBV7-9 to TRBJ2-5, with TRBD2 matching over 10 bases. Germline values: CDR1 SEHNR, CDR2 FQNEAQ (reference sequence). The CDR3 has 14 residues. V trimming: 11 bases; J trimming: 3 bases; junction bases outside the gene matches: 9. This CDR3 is CAVSSGRAKETQYF. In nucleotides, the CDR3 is TGTGCCGTCTCTAGCGGGAGAGCAAAAGAGACCCAGTACTTC. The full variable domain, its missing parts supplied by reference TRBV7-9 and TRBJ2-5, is DTGVSQNPRHKITKRGQNVTFRCDPISEHNRLYWYRQTLGQGPEFLTYFQNEAQLEKSRLLSDRFSAERPKGSFSTLEIQRTEQGDSAMYLCAVSSGRAKETQYFGPGTRLLVL.

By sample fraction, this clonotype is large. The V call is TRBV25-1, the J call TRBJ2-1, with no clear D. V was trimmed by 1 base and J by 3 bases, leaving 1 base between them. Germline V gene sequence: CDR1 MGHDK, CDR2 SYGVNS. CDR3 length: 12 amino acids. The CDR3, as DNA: TGTGCCAGCAGTGAATTCTACAATGAGCAGTTCTTC. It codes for CASSEFYNEQFF.

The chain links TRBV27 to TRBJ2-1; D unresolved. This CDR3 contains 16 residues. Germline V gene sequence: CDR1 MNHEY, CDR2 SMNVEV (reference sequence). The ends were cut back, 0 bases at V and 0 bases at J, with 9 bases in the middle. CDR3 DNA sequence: TGTGCCAGCAGTTTATCGGGGTCGAGCTCCTACAATGAGCAGTTCTTC. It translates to CASSLSGSSSYNEQFF.

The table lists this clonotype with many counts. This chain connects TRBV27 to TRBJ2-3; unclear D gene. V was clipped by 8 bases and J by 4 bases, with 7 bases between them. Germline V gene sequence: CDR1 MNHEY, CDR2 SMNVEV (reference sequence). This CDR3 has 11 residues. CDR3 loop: CASGPPDTQYF. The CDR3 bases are TGTGCCAGCGGTCCTCCAGATACGCAGTATTTT.

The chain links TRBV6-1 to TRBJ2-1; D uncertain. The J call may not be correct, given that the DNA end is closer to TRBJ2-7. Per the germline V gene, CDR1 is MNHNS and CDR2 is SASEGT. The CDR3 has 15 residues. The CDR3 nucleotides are TGTGCCAGCAGTGAGACGTCCCCTTTGGGTCTCGAGCAGTACTTC. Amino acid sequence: CASSETSPLGLEQYF.

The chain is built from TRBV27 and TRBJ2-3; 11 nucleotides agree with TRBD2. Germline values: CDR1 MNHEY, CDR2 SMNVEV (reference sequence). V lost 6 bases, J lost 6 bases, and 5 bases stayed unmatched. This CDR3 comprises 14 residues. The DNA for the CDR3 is TGTGCCAGCAGGCTAGCGGGAGGATCTGATACGCAGTATTTT. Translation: CASRLAGGSDTQYF.

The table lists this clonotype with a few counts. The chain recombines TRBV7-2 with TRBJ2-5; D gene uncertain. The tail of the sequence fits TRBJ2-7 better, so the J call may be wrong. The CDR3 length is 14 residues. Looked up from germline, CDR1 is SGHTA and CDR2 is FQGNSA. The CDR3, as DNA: TGTGCCAGCAGCCGTGATCAGGCGTACTACGAGCAGTACTTC. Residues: CASSRDQAYYEQYF.

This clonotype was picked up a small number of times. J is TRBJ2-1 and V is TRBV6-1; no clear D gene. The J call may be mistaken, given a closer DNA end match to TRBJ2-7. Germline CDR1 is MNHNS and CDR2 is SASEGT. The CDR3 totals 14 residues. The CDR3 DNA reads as TGTGCCAGCAGTTTGGCGTCATCCTACAATGAGCAGTACTTC. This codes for CASSLASSYNEQYF.

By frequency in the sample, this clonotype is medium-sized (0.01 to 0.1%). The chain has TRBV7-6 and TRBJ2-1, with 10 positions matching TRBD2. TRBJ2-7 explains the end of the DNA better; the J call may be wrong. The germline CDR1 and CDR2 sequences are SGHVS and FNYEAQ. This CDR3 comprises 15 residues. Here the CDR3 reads CASSPRTSGNNEQYF. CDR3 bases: TGTGCCAGCAGCCCTCGGACTAGCGGCAACAATGAGCAGTACTTC.

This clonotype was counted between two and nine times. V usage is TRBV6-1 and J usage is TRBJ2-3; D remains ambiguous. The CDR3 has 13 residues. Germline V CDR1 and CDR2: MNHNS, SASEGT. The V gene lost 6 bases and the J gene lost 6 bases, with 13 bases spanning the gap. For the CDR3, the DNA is TGTGCCAGCAGGGCGGTTAGTTTTGATACGCAGTATTTT. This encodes CASRAVSFDTQYF.

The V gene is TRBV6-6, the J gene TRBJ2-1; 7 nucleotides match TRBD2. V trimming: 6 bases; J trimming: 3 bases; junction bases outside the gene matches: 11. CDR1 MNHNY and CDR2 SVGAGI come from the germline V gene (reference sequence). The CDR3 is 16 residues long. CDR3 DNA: TGTGCCAGCAGAGACCTAGGGAGGGGCCTCTACAATGAGCAGTTCTTC. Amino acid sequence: CASRDLGRGLYNEQFF.

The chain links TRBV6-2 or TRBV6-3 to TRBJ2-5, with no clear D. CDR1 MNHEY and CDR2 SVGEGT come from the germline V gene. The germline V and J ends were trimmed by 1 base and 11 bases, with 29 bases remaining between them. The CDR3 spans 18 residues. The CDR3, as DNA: TGTGCCAGCAGTTACTACGCTGACCTCCCCGGGTCCTACAATGAGCAGTACTTC. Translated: CASSYYADLPGSYNEQYF.

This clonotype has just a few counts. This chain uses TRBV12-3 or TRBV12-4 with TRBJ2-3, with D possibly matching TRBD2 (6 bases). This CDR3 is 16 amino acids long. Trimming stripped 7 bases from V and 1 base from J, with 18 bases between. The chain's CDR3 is CASNKIGLARTDTQYF. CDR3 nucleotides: TGTGCCAGCAACAAGATTGGGCTAGCGCGCACAGATACGCAGTATTTT.

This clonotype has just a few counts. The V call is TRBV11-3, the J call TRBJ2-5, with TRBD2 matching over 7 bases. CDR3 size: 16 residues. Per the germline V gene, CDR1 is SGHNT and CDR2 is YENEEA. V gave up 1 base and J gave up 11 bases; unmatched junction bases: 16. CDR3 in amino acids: CASSLAWGGSHDEQYF. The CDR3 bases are TGTGCCAGCAGCTTAGCTTGGGGCGGGAGTCATGATGAGCAGTACTTC.

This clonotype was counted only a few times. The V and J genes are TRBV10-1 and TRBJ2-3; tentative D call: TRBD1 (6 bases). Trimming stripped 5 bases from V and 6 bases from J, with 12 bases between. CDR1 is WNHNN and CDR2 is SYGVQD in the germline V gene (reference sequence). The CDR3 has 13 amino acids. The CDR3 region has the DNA TGCGCCAGCAGTAAACAGGGCTGGGATACGCAGTATTTT. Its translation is CASSKQGWDTQYF.

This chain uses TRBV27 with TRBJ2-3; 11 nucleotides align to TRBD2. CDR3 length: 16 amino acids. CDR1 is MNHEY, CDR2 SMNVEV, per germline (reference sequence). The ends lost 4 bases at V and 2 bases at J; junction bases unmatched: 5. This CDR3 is CASSSTSGAFTDTQYF. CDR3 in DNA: TGTGCCAGCAGTTCGACTAGCGGGGCATTCACAGATACGCAGTATTTT.

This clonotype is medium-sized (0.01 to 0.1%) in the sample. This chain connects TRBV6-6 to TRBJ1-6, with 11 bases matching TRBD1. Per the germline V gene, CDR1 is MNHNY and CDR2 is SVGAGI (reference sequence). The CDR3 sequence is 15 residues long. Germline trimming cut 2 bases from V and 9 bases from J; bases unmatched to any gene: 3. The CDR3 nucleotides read TGTGCCAGCAGTTACCGGACAGGGGGCGGTTCACCCCTCCACTTT. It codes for CASSYRTGGGSPLHF.

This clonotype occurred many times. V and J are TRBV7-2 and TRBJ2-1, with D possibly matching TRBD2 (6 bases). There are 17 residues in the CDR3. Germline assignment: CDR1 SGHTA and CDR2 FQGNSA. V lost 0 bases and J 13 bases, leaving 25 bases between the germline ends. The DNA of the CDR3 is TGTGCCAGCAGCTTAGCGAGACTAGTTAGGGCCCAAGAGACCCAGTTCTTC. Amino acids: CASSLARLVRAQETQFF.

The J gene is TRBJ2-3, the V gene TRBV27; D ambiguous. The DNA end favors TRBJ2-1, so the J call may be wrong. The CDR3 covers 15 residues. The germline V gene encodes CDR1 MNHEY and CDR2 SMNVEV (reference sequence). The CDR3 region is CASSFSGSHADEQFF. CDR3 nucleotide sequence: TGTGCCAGCAGTTTCTCTGGTTCTCATGCGGATGAGCAGTTCTTC.

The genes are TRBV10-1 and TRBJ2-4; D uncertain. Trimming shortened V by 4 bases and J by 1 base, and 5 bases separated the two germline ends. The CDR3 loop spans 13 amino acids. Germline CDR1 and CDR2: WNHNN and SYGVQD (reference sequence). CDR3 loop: CASSGGAKNIQYF. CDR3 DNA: TGCGCCAGCAGTGGGGGTGCCAAAAACATTCAGTACTTC.

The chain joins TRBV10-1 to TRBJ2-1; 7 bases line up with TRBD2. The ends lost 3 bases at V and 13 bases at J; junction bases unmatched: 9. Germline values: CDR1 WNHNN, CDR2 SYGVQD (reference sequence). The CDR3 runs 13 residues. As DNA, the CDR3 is TGCGCCAGCAGTGATTCTGCGGGAGAGACCCAGTTCTTC. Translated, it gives CASSDSAGETQFF.

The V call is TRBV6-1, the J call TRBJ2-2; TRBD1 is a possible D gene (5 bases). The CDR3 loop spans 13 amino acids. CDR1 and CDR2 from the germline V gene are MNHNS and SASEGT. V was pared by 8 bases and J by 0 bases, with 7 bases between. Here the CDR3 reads CASRQSNTGELFF. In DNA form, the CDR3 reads TGTGCCAGCCGACAGTCGAACACCGGGGAGCTGTTTTTT.

CDR3 residues: CASSSSGTGGEKLFF. The CDR3 DNA sequence: TGTGCCAGCAGCTCGAGCGGGACAGGAGGTGAAAAACTGTTTTTT. The genes are TRBV7-2 and TRBJ1-4; 8 nucleotides align to TRBD1. This CDR3 is 15 amino acids long. CDR1 and CDR2 from the germline V gene are SGHTA and FQGNSA. V dropped 4 bases and J dropped 7; count of bases not matched to a gene: 8.

In DNA, the CDR3 is TGTGCCAGCAGTAGAGGACAGGGGGGGTCACCCCTCCACTTT. Translated, it gives CASSRGQGGSPLHF. The chain carries TRBV27 and TRBJ1-6, with 10 bases aligning to TRBD1. This CDR3 region has 14 residues. Germline V lookup: CDR1 MNHEY, CDR2 SMNVEV (reference sequence). Losses at the gene ends were 5 bases for V and 10 bases for J; bases not matched to a gene: 5.